The T cell receptor beta chain under discussion was sequenced for a study of blood T cells in healthy people across ages. Regarding the study as a whole: Per million T cells, the diversity of TCR beta decreased roughly linearly as age advanced.

Each of the donors had roughly 10 milliliters of peripheral blood drawn into EDTA-treated Vacutainer tubes. It was with a sample-barcoded 5' primer and a J-beta primer mix that a second PCR of about 6 to 12 cycles was run. TCRdb re-called the 5' RACE reads with MiXCR, one entry per CDR3 protein. The sample consists of about 1,500,000 distinct CDR3 sequences, 42% of them appearing once. About this clonotype: Its specificity is not known.

The material sequenced was blood. This clonotype was obtained from a woman in her late teens or twenties in good health.

The CDR3 spells CATSDPVRGGNGYTF. CDR3 DNA: TGTGCCACCAGTGACCCCGTCAGGGGGGGGAATGGCTACACCTTC. This chain joins TRBV24-1 and TRBJ1-2; TRBD1 agrees at 7 bases. With V trimmed by 4 bases and J by 6 bases, 10 bases remained unmatched. Germline V CDR1 and CDR2: KGHDR, SFDVKD. This CDR3 is built from 15 residues.